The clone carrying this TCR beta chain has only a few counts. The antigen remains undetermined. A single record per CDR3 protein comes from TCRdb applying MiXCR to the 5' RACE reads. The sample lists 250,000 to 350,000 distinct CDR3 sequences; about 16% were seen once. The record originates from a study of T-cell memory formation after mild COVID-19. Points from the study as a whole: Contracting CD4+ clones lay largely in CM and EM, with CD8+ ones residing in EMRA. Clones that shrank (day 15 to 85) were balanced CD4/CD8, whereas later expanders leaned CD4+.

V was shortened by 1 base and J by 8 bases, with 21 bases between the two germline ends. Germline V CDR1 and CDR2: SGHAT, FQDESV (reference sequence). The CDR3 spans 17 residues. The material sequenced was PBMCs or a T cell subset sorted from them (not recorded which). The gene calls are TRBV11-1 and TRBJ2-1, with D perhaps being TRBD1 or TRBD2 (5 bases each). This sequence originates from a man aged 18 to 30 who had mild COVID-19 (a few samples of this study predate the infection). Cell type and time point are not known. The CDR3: CASSLVVGTHYDDEQFF. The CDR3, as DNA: TGTGCCAGCAGCTTAGTAGTGGGGACGCACTATGACGATGAGCAGTTCTTC.